This paragraph reports one T cell receptor (beta chain). Its antigen is undetermined. The study drew the donors from its approximately 120-subject validation cohort, separate from the roughly 710-subject first cohort. This entry belongs to a study of cytomegalovirus exposure and HLA in healthy donors. Study details: The same platform was used for the approximately 120 validation repertoires as for the 650 to 700 first-cohort repertoires, as reported in a later analysis.

The CDR3 length is 13 residues. Germline assignment: CDR1 SGHTA and CDR2 FQGNSA. Trimming stripped 4 bases from V and 5 bases from J, with 8 bases between. The study's findings and limits: The classifier was said to identify cytomegalovirus status with high specificity and sensitivity. Most sequenced TCRs were rare (though some public TCRs occurred in many donors).

Profiled with immunoSEQ multiplex PCR; TCRdb holds only in-frame clones, not every one. This table has about 160,000 clones, roughly 89% appearing once. Sequenced input: PBMCs. This receptor was taken from a young woman in good health and CMV-seropositive. The V and J genes are TRBV7-2 and TRBJ2-2, with D maybe TRBD1 (6 bases). CDR3 sequence (DNA): TGTGCCAGCAGCTATAGGGGGACCGGGGAGCTGTTTTTT. It specifies CASSYRGTGELFF.